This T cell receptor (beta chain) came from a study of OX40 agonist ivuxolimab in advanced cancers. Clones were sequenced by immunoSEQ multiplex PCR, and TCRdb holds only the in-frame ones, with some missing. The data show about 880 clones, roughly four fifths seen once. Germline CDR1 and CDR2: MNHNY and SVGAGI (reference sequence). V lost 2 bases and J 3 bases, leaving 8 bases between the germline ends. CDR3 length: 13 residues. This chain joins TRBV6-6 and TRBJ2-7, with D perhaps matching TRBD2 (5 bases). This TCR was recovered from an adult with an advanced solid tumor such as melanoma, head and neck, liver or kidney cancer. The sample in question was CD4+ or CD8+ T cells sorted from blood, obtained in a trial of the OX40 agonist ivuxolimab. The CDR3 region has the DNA TGTGCCAGCAGTTACGCTGGAGGCTACGAGCAGTACTTC. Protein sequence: CASSYAGGYEQYF.